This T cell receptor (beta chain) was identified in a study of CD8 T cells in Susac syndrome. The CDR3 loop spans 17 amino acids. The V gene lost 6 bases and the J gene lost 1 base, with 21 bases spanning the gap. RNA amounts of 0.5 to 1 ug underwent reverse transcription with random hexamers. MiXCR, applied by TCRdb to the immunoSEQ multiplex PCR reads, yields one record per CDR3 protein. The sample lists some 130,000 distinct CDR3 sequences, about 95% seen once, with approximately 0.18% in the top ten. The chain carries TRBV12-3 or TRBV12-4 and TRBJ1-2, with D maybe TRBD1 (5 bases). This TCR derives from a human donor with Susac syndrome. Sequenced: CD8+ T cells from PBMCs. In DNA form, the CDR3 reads TGTGCCAGCAGGGGGGGAGGGGCGCCTAACAATAACTATGGCTACACCTTC. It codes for CASRGGGAPNNNYGYTF.